The sequence of this TCR beta chain was determined in a study of shared clonotypes between healthy human individuals. Repertoires were generated with immunoSEQ multiplex PCR, while TCRdb's copy carries only in-frame clones and drops some. The sample shows roughly 2.1 million clones, approximately 94% of them seen only once. This clone was observed a single time. Its antigen is undetermined. CD45RO-negative, CCR7-selected cells formed the naive CD8 fraction, which excluded terminally differentiated effector memory CD45RA+ cells. The study drew its donors from healthy HIV-negative adults without recent acute infections or vaccinations. The trim removed 2 bases at V and 4 bases at J, leaving 9 bases unmatched. The germline V gene has CDR1 LNHNV and CDR2 YYDKDF (reference sequence). The CDR3 is made up of 16 amino acids. Study-level findings and limits: Sharing across four donors was highest in naive CD4 (approximately 5%) and lowest in memory CD8 (around 0.4%).

The sequence came from a man aged 18 to 35 in good health. Some clones in this sample may be carry-over from other donors' samples. The chain is built from TRBV15 and TRBJ2-7, with 9 nucleotides matching TRBD1. What was sequenced was naive CD8+ T cells from PBMCs. CDR3 bases: TGTGCCACCAGCAGACCCAAAGGACAGGGGATGTACGAGCAGTACTTC. It translates to CATSRPKGQGMYEQYF.